This T cell receptor (beta chain) stems from a study of Tregs in tolerant kidney transplant recipients. The V gene lost 5 bases and the J gene lost 1 base, with 14 bases spanning the gap. This CDR3 is 15 amino acids long. Germline values: CDR1 SGHAT, CDR2 FQNNGV. Assay: immunoSEQ multiplex PCR; the TCRdb copy retains only in-frame clones and omits some. Among over 50,000 clones listed, 80% to 90% were seen once. The chain employs TRBV11-2 and TRBJ1-2; D remains unclear. The sequencing sample was made of CD4+ T cells from blood. This receptor was taken from a human donor in good health. The CDR3 region has the DNA TGTGCCAGCAGCCCCCGGTCCCCTTTTAACTATGGCTACACCTTC. It specifies CASSPRSPFNYGYTF.